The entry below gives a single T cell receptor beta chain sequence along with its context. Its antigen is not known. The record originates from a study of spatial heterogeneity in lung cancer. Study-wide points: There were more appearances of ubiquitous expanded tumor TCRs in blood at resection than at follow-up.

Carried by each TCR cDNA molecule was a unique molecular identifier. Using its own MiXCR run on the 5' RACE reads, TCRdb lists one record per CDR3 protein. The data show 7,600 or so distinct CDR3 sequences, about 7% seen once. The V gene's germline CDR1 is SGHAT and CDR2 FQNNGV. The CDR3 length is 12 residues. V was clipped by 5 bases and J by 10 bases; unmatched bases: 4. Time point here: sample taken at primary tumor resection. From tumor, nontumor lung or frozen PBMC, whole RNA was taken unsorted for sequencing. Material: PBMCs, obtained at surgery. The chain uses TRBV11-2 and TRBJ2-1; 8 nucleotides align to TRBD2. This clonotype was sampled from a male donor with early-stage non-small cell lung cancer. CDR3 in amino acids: CASSRTSPEQFF. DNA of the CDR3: TGTGCCAGCAGCCGGACTAGCCCAGAGCAGTTCTTC. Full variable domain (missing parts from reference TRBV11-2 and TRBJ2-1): EAGVAQSPRYKIIEKRQSVAFWCNPISGHATLYWYQQILGQGPKLLIQFQNNGVVDDSQLPKDRFSAERLKGVDSTLKIQPAKLEDSAVYLCASSRTSPEQFFGPGTRLTVL.